Sequencing of this T cell receptor (beta chain) was carried out in a study of blood T cell repertoires in COVID-19. The overall study: Sample material is recorded as cDNA or gDNA derived from T cells, B-cell-depleted T cells, or PBMCs.

TCRdb's copy holds only in-frame clones and misses some; the assay was immunoSEQ multiplex PCR. The top ten clones hold more than 2% of a sample with roughly 87,000 clones, about 83% of them seen once. The germline V gene has CDR1 LGHDT and CDR2 YNNKEL (reference sequence). V lost 2 bases and J lost 5; bases outside the gene matches: 4. This CDR3 is 14 amino acids long. Sequenced input: peripheral blood. This sequence joins TRBV3-1 (or the pseudogene TRBV3-2) and TRBJ1-2, with TRBD1 matching over 8 bases. The receptor's source is an older woman with acute or convalescent COVID-19. The CDR3 DNA reads TGTGCCAGCAGCCAAACAGGGGGGGTATATGGCTACACCTTC. As protein: CASSQTGGVYGYTF.